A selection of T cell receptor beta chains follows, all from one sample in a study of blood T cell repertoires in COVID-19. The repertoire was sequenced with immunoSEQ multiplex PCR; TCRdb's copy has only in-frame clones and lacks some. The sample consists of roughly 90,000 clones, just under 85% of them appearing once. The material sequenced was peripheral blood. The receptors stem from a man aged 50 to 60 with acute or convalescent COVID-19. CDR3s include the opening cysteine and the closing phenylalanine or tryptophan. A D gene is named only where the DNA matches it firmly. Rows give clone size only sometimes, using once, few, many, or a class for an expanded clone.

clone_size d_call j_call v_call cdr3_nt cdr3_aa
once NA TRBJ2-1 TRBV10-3 TGTGCCATCAGCAAGAACCGGGACTCTGACTACAATGAGCAGTTCTTC CAISKNRDSDYNEQFF
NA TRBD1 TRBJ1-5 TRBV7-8 TGTGCCAGCAGCTTGATGGGGACAGGGAATCAGCCCCAGCATTTT CASSLMGTGNQPQHF
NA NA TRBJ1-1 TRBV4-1 TGCGCCAGCAGCCAAGATCAAGGCAGGGGGAACACTGAAGCTTTCTTT CASSQDQGRGNTEAFF
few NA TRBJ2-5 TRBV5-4 TGTGCCAGCAGCTTCCAGGGGACCCAAGAGACCCAGTACTTC CASSFQGTQETQYF
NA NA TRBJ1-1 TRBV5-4 TGTGCCAGCAGCTTGATTTCAGGGGACACTGAAGCTTTCTTT CASSLISGDTEAFF
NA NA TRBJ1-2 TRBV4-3 TGCGCCAGCAGCCAAGATCGGGGGGCGTACTATGGCTACACCTTC CASSQDRGAYYGYTF
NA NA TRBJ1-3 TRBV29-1 TGCAGCGTGGACTCAGACTCTGGAAACACCATATATTTT CSVDSDSGNTIYF
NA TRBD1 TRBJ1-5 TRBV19 TGTGCCAGTAGTATGGGACAGGGGGCGGGTCAGCCCCAGCATTTT CASSMGQGAGQPQHF
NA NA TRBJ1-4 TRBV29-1 TGCAGCGCCTTGACAAACCTTAATGAAAAACTGTTTTTT CSALTNLNEKLFF
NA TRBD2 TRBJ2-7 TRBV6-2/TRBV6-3 TGTGCCAGCAGTGGACTAGCGGGGGGCTACGAGCAGTACTTC CASSGLAGGYEQYF
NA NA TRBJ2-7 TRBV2 TGTGCCAGCAGGGAATGGGACAACTCCTACGAGCAGTACTTC CASREWDNSYEQYF
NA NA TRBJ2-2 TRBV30 TGTGCCTGGAAAACCTTGGGGGCTAGCAACACCGGGGAGCTGTTTTTT CAWKTLGASNTGELFF
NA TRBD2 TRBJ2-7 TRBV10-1 TGCGCCAGCAGTGCCCCTAGCGGGTGGAGCTCCTACGAGCAGTACTTC CASSAPSGWSSYEQYF
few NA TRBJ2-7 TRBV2 TGTGCCAGCAGGGCCAATGAGCAGTACTTC CASRANEQYF
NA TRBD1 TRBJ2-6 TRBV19 TGTGCCAGTCAGGGACAGGGGTCACTGTCCGCTGGGGCCAACGTCCTGACTTTC CASQGQGSLSAGANVLTF
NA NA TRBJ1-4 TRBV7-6 TGTGCCAGCAGCTCGGAGGCAACTAATGAAAAACTGTTTTTT CASSSEATNEKLFF
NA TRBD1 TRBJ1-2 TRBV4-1 TGCGCCAGCAGCCAAACTACAACAGGGGGGCTCTATGGCTACACCTTC CASSQTTTGGLYGYTF
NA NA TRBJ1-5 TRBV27 TGTGCCAGCAGTTTAGCTCCGGGGGGCAATCAGCCCCAGCATTTT CASSLAPGGNQPQHF
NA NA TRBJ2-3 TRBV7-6 TGTGCCAGCAGCTTAGGGACTACTAGCACAGATACGCAGTATTTT CASSLGTTSTDTQYF
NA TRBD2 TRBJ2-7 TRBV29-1 TGCAGCGTTGAGGCTAGCGGGGACGAGCAGTACTTC CSVEASGDEQYF
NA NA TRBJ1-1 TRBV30 TGTGCCTGGAGTCTAGGGGCGAACACTGAAGCTTTCTTT CAWSLGANTEAFF
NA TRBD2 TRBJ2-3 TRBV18 TGTGCCAGCTCACCATATTGGGAAGCGGGGGTAATAAGCACAGATACGCAGTATTTT CASSPYWEAGVISTDTQYF
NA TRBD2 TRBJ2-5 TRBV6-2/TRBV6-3 TGTGCCAGCAGTCCACGGGGGGAACAAGAGACCCAGTACTTC CASSPRGEQETQYF
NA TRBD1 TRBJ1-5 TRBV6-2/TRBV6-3 TGTGCCAGCAGCTTACCTACAGGGGGATATGTCCCCCAGCATTTT CASSLPTGGYVPQHF
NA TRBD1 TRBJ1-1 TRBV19 TGTGCCAGTAGTCCCTGGGACAGGGGTGGCACTGAAGCTTTCTTT CASSPWDRGGTEAFF
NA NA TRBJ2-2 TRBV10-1 TGCGCCAGCAGCCTGACAGCGAACACCGGGGAGCTGTTTTTT CASSLTANTGELFF
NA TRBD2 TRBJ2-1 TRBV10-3 TGTGCCATCAGTGCTTCTAGCGGGAGCTCCTACAATGAGCAGTTCTTC CAISASSGSSYNEQFF
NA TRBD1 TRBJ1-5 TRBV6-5 TGTGCCAGCAGCTTTGACAGGGGGCTTCAGCCCCAGCATTTT CASSFDRGLQPQHF
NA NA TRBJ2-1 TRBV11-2 TGTGCCAGCAGCTTAGGACTTTACAATGAGCAGTTCTTC CASSLGLYNEQFF
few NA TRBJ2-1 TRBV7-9 TGTGCCAGCAGCGACCAGAACCAGGGATTCGATGAGCAGTTCTTC CASSDQNQGFDEQFF